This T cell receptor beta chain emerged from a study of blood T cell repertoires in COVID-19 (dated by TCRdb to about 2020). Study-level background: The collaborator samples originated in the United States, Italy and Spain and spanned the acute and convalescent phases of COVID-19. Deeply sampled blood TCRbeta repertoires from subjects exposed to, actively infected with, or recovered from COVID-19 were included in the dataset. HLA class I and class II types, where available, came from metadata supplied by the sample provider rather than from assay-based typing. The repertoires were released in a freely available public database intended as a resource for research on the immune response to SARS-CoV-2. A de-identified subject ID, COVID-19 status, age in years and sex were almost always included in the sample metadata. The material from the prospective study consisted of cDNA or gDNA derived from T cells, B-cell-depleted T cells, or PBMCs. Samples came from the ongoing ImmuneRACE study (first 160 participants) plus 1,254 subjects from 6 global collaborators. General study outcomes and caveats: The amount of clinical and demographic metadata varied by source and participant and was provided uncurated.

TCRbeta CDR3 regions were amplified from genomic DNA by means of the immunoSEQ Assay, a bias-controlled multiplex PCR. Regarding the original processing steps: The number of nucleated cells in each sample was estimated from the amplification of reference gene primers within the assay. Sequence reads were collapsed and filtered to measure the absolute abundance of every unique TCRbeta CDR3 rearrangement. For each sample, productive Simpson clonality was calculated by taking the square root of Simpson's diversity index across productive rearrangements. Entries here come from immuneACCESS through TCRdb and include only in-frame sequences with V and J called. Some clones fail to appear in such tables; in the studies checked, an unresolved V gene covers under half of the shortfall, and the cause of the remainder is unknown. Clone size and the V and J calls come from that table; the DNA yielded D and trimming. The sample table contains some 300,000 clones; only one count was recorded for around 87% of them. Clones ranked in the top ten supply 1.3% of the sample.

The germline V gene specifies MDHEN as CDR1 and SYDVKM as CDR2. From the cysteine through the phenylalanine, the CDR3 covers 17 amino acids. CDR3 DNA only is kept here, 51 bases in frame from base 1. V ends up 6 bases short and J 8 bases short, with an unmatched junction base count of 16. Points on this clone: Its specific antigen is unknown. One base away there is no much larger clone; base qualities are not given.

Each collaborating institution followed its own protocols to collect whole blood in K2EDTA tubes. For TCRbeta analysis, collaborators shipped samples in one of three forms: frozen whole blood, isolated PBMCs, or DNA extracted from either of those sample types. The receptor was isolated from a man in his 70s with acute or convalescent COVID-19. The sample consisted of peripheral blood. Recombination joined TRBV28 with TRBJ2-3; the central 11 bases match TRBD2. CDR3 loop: CASRSSSIAGGPGTQYF. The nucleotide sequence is TGTGCCAGCAGATCCTCCTCCATAGCGGGAGGGCCGGGTACGCAGTATTTT.